Each of the 30 T cell receptor beta chains below was sequenced from the same sample in a study of CD8 T cells in Susac syndrome. Reverse transcription of roughly 0.5 to 1 ug RNA was performed with random hexamers. TCRdb re-analysed the immunoSEQ multiplex PCR reads in MiXCR, keeping a single row per CDR3 protein. Of about 210,000 distinct CDR3 sequences in the sample, 95% were seen once. Sequenced: CD4+ T cells from PBMCs. Receptor source: a human donor with multiple sclerosis.

The chain links TRBV2 to TRBJ2-2, with D possibly matching TRBD1 (6 bases). The CDR3 has 14 residues. V was clipped by 5 bases and J by 4 bases, with 11 bases between them. Germline-derived CDR1 and CDR2 are SNHLY and FYNNEI. CDR3: CASSPDRTTGELFF. DNA of the CDR3: TGTGCCAGCAGTCCTGACAGGACCACCGGGGAGCTGTTTTTT.

This chain joins TRBV30 and TRBJ2-2; tentative D call: TRBD1 (5 bases). Germline values: CDR1 GTSNPN, CDR2 SVGIG (reference sequence). The CDR3 spans 11 residues. V lost 4 bases to trimming and J lost 15 bases, with 15 bases between them. The CDR3 coding sequence is TGTGCCTGGACGCAGGGCGGCTTGGTGTTTTTT. It is translated as CAWTQGGLVFF. Drawing the rest from reference TRBV30 and TRBJ2-2, the complete variable domain is SQTIHQWPATLVQPVGSPLSLECTVEGTSNPNLYWYRQAAGRGLQLLFYSVGIGQISSEVPQNLSASRPQDRQFILSSKKLLLSDSGFYLCAWTQGGLVFFGEGSRLTVL.

The rearrangement uses TRBV29-1 and TRBJ1-2, with 11 bases lining up with TRBD1. CDR3 length equals 12 residues. Germline V lookup: CDR1 SQVTM, CDR2 ANQGSEA. Here the CDR3 DNA reads TGCAGTGGGGGACAGGGGGATGGTGGCTACACCTTC. Protein product: CSGGQGDGGYTF. The whole variable domain, filled in from reference TRBV29-1 and TRBJ1-2, reads SAVISQKPSRDICQRGTSLTIQCQVDSQVTMMFWYRQQPGQSLTLIATANQGSEATYESGFVIDKFPISRPNLTFSTLTVSNMSPEDSSIYLCSGGQGDGGYTFGSGTRLTVV.

The chain joins TRBV20-1 to TRBJ2-3; 8 bases are shared with TRBD1. The germline V gene has CDR1 DFQATT and CDR2 SNEGSKA (reference sequence). This CDR3 is 13 amino acids long. Unmatched junction bases numbered 4, after V lost 6 bases and J lost 2 bases. CDR3 in amino acids: CSAPGQATDTQYF. The DNA for the CDR3 is TGCAGTGCCCCGGGACAGGCCACAGATACGCAGTATTTT.

This clonotype has only a few counts. This chain connects TRBV7-6 to TRBJ2-7, with 9 bases fitting TRBD2. Germline trimming cut 1 base from V and 1 base from J; bases unmatched to any gene: 2. Germline CDR1 is SGHVS and CDR2 is FNYEAQ. The CDR3 runs to 15 residues. DNA for the CDR3: TGTGCCAGCAGCTTAGAGACTAGCGGTTCCTACGAGCAGTACTTC. Translated: CASSLETSGSYEQYF.

The V call is TRBV28, the J call TRBJ2-1; 7 bases agree with TRBD1. Germline-derived CDR1 and CDR2 are MDHEN and SYDVKM. The CDR3 has 15 residues. V shed 6 bases, J shed 7 bases, and the junction held 12 bases outside the gene matches. This CDR3 reads CASRPMTGSGNEQFF. CDR3 nucleotide sequence: TGTGCCAGCAGACCGATGACAGGGTCGGGTAATGAGCAGTTCTTC.

The V call is TRBV27, the J call TRBJ2-3, with 7 bases matching TRBD2. Germline trimming cut 0 bases from V and 4 bases from J; bases unmatched to any gene: 4. CDR1 and CDR2 (germline): MNHEY, SMNVEV (reference sequence). The CDR3 has 15 amino acids. This chain's CDR3 is CASSLSGLVPDTQYF. For the CDR3, the DNA is TGTGCCAGCAGTTTATCAGGACTAGTCCCAGATACGCAGTATTTT.

The chain is built from TRBV7-3 and TRBJ2-1, with 8 bases fitting TRBD1. V lost 3 bases and J lost 6; bases outside the gene matches: 1. Per the germline V gene, CDR1 is SGHTA and CDR2 is FQGTGA. The CDR3 length is 13 residues. DNA for the CDR3: TGTGCCAGCAGCTTGGACAGGGTCAATGAGCAGTTCTTC. Translating gives CASSLDRVNEQFF.

V usage is TRBV9 and J usage is TRBJ2-7, with D perhaps matching TRBD1 (5 bases). CDR3 size: 14 residues. The V and J ends lost 0 bases and 0 bases respectively, with 7 bases between them. The germline gives CDR1 SGDLS, CDR2 YYNGEE. CDR3 protein: CASSVAQGSYEQYF. The CDR3 nucleotides read TGTGCCAGCAGCGTAGCCCAGGGCTCCTACGAGCAGTACTTC.

CDR3 protein: CASSPSGSTQYF. The CDR3 nucleotides are TGTGCCAGCAGCCCTTCCGGGAGCACGCAGTATTTT. This chain joins TRBV3-1 and TRBJ2-3; D possibly corresponds to TRBD2 (6 bases). The V and J ends lost 4 bases and 9 bases respectively, with 11 bases between them. This CDR3 is built from 12 residues. Germline V gene data show CDR1 as LGHDT and CDR2 as YNNKEL (reference sequence).

The chain combines TRBV6-1 with TRBJ1-1; no definite D call. Deletions cut 3 bases from V and 10 bases from J, with 15 bases between. Per germline, CDR1 MNHNS and CDR2 SASEGT. This CDR3 region has 13 residues. CDR3 nucleotides: TGTGCCAGCAGTGACCAGCACGGGGAGAGAGCTTTCTTT. Its translation: CASSDQHGERAFF.

The V and J genes are TRBV11-2 and TRBJ2-4, with a possible D match to TRBD1 (6 bases). This CDR3 has 13 residues. The germline V and J ends were trimmed by 6 bases and 5 bases, with 11 bases remaining between them. Per the germline V gene, CDR1 is SGHAT and CDR2 is FQNNGV. CDR3 in DNA: TGTGCCAGCAGATCCGGACAGCAAAACATTCAGTACTTC. Its translation is CASRSGQQNIQYF. Complete variable domain (other parts from reference TRBV11-2 and TRBJ2-4): EAGVAQSPRYKIIEKRQSVAFWCNPISGHATLYWYQQILGQGPKLLIQFQNNGVVDDSQLPKDRFSAERLKGVDSTLKIQPAKLEDSAVYLCASRSGQQNIQYFGAGTRLSVL.

V and J are TRBV29-1 and TRBJ1-1; TRBD1 might be the D (5 bases). CDR1 SQVTM and CDR2 ANQGSEA come from the germline V gene. Between the trimmed V and J ends, which lost 7 bases and 1 base, there was a span of 10 bases. CDR3 length: 12 residues. CDR3 DNA: TGCAGCGAAGGACACCCGAACACTGAAGCTTTCTTT. Protein sequence: CSEGHPNTEAFF. The whole variable domain, remainder taken from reference TRBV29-1 and TRBJ1-1, is SAVISQKPSRDICQRGTSLTIQCQVDSQVTMMFWYRQQPGQSLTLIATANQGSEATYESGFVIDKFPISRPNLTFSTLTVSNMSPEDSSIYLCSEGHPNTEAFFGQGTRLTVV.

The rearrangement links TRBV5-1 to TRBJ2-1; TRBD2 might be the D (5 bases). Trimming pared 0 bases from V and 5 bases from J, leaving 12 bases between. Germline CDR1 and CDR2: SGHRS and YFSETQ. This CDR3 region has 15 residues. The CDR3 sequence is CASSLEASRDNEQFF. The CDR3 region has the DNA TGCGCCAGCAGCTTGGAGGCTAGCCGGGACAATGAGCAGTTCTTC. Looking up the rest from reference TRBV5-1 and TRBJ2-1 gives the full variable domain: KAGVTQTPRYLIKTRGQQVTLSCSPISGHRSVSWYQQTPGQGLQFLFEYFSETQRNKGNFPGRFSGRQFSNSRSEMNVSTLELGDSALYLCASSLEASRDNEQFFGPGTRLTVL.

The chain employs TRBV23-1 and TRBJ1-1; TRBD1 matches at 7 bases. TRBV23-1 is recorded as an ORF, its role being uncertain. The V gene end was trimmed by 2 bases and the J gene end by 5 bases; junction bases not matched to a gene: 5. The CDR3 extends over 14 amino acids. CDR3 nucleotides: TGCGCCAGCAGTCAAACAGGGGAGGGAACTGAAGCTTTCTTT. Encoded protein: CASSQTGEGTEAFF.

The V call is TRBV28, the J call TRBJ1-1, with D tentatively TRBD1 (6 bases). Trimming shortened V by 3 bases and J by 0 bases, and 11 bases separated the two germline ends. The germline V gene encodes CDR1 MDHEN and CDR2 SYDVKM. This CDR3 region has 15 residues. CDR3 nucleotides: TGTGCCAGCAGTTTCGGTGACAGGCTGAACACTGAAGCTTTCTTT. Encoded protein: CASSFGDRLNTEAFF.

The chain couples TRBV6-6 to TRBJ2-5, with D perhaps matching TRBD1 (6 bases). Germline loops: CDR1 MNHNY, CDR2 SVGAGI (reference sequence). V lost 2 bases and J 5 bases, leaving 6 bases between the germline ends. The CDR3 has 12 residues. CDR3 region: CASSYTGETQYF. The CDR3 region has the DNA TGTGCCAGCAGTTACACAGGGGAGACCCAGTACTTC.

This chain joins TRBV20-1 and TRBJ1-1; D is possibly TRBD1 (6 bases). This CDR3 has 16 residues. Germline V gives CDR1 DFQATT, CDR2 SNEGSKA (reference sequence). The germline V and J ends were trimmed by 1 base and 6 bases, with 21 bases remaining between them. The CDR3 DNA reads TGCAGTGCTAGAGTTACGGGAGGCGGCAGGGGACCTGAAGCTTTCTTT. Amino acids: CSARVTGGGRGPEAFF.

This clonotype came up once. V gene TRBV9 combines with J gene TRBJ2-5, with D hard to call. The CDR3 length is 14 residues. Germline assignment: CDR1 SGDLS and CDR2 YYNGEE. Between the trimmed V and J ends, which lost 3 bases and 0 bases, there was a span of 9 bases. Here the CDR3 reads CASSADSYQETQYF. For the CDR3, the DNA is TGTGCCAGCAGCGCAGACTCGTACCAAGAGACCCAGTACTTC.

The chain recombines TRBV29-1 with TRBJ1-3, with D possibly TRBD1 on 6 matching bases. The length of the CDR3 is 13 residues. V lost 5 bases, J lost 0 bases, and 8 bases lay in between. Germline-derived CDR1 and CDR2 are SQVTM and ANQGSEA. CDR3 in amino acids: CSVRTVSGNTIYF. CDR3 bases: TGCAGCGTTCGGACAGTCTCTGGAAACACCATATATTTT.

CDR3 in DNA: TGCAGCGTCGATAAAGTCTCTGGGGCCAACGTCCTGACTTTC. It codes for CSVDKVSGANVLTF. The chain combines TRBV29-1 with TRBJ2-6; D call uncertain. Per the germline V gene, CDR1 is SQVTM and CDR2 is ANQGSEA. The germline V and J ends were trimmed by 6 bases and 0 bases, with 9 bases remaining between them. This CDR3 spans 14 amino acids.

The chain combines TRBV27 with TRBJ2-1, with 9 bases fitting TRBD1. The trim removed 5 bases at V and 6 bases at J, leaving 8 bases unmatched. This CDR3 has 15 amino acids. Germline V gene sequence: CDR1 MNHEY, CDR2 SMNVEV (reference sequence). This chain's CDR3 is CASSQPGTGINEQFF. CDR3 DNA sequence: TGTGCCAGCAGTCAACCCGGGACAGGGATCAATGAGCAGTTCTTC.

The rearrangement uses TRBV4-1 and TRBJ2-3; D remains unclear. Trimming cost V 0 bases and J 0 bases, with 1 base left between them. CDR1 MGHRA and CDR2 YSYEKL come from the germline V gene. There are 13 residues in the CDR3. This CDR3 is CASSQDSTDTQYF. CDR3 nucleotide sequence: TGCGCCAGCAGCCAAGATAGCACAGATACGCAGTATTTT.

The chain has TRBV12-5 and TRBJ2-1; D remains unclear. This CDR3 is 14 amino acids long. The V and J ends lost 4 bases and 7 bases respectively, with 14 bases between them. CDR1 and CDR2 from the germline V gene are LGHNT and FRNRAP. The CDR3 bases are TGTGCTAGTGGTTCCCACCGGACCGAAAATGAGCAGTTCTTC. Translation: CASGSHRTENEQFF.

This clonotype was detected once. This chain connects TRBV7-9 to TRBJ2-6; D is unclear. Trimming cost V 2 bases and J 7 bases, with 6 bases left between them. The CDR3 has 13 residues. Germline lookup yields CDR1 SEHNR and CDR2 FQNEAQ (reference sequence). The CDR3 coding sequence is TGTGCCAGCAGCTTAACCAACGCCAACGTCCTGACTTTC. Residues: CASSLTNANVLTF.

CDR3 sequence (DNA): TGTGCCAGCAGCTTTGGTGGCTATGAGACCCAGTACTTC. Amino acid sequence: CASSFGGYETQYF. V gene TRBV7-9 combines with J gene TRBJ2-5, with D unclear. V shed 3 bases and J shed 5 bases, with 10 bases lying between them. The germline V gene encodes CDR1 SEHNR and CDR2 FQNEAQ (reference sequence). This CDR3 contains 13 residues.

V usage is TRBV20-1 and J usage is TRBJ1-1; D is perhaps TRBD1 (5 bases). The germline V gene encodes CDR1 DFQATT and CDR2 SNEGSKA (reference sequence). Between the trimmed V and J ends, which lost 2 bases and 6 bases, there was a span of 7 bases. The CDR3 loop spans 11 amino acids. The CDR3 loop reads CSARKGPEAFF. Here the CDR3 DNA reads TGCAGTGCTAGAAAGGGGCCTGAAGCTTTCTTT.

J is TRBJ2-7 and V is TRBV3-1; tentatively, D is TRBD1 (6 bases). CDR1 is LGHDT, CDR2 YNNKEL, per germline (reference sequence). This CDR3 is 15 amino acids long. V shed 0 bases and J shed 2 bases, with 11 bases lying between them. CDR3 sequence: CASSQDGTPTYEQYF. CDR3 DNA sequence: TGTGCCAGCAGCCAAGACGGGACACCCACCTACGAGCAGTACTTC.

The chain links TRBV24-1 to TRBJ2-7; D is perhaps TRBD2 (6 bases). The CDR3 loop spans 16 amino acids. Germline CDR1 reads KGHDR; CDR2 reads SFDVKD. V shed 3 bases and J shed 2 bases, with 16 bases lying between them. The CDR3 DNA reads TGTGCCACCAGTGATCACCGGGACTGCGGACCCTACGAGCAGTACTTC. It translates to CATSDHRDCGPYEQYF.

The chain uses TRBV6-5 and TRBJ2-3, with D possibly matching TRBD1 (6 bases). The germline V gene has CDR1 MNHEY and CDR2 SVGAGI. V was trimmed by 6 bases and J by 2 bases, leaving 12 bases between them. The CDR3 is 14 residues long. The CDR3 nucleotides read TGTGCCAGCAGAGTCGACAGGTTCACAGATACGCAGTATTTT. It is translated as CASRVDRFTDTQYF.